Below are 21 T cell receptor beta chains sequenced from a single sample in a study of T cells after posttransplantation cyclophosphamide. Some clones are missing from TCRdb's copy, which holds only in-frame ones; the method was immunoSEQ multiplex PCR. The data hold tens of thousands of clones, with roughly 93% observed a single time. Sequencing was carried out using PBMCs. These receptors were taken from a woman in her twenties or thirties in good health and a related stem cell transplant donor.

The chain links TRBV4-2 to TRBJ2-7; 9 bases line up with TRBD1. The V and J ends lost 0 bases and 6 bases, in that order; junction bases with no gene match: 9. The CDR3 has 16 residues. From germline, CDR1 is LGHNA and CDR2 YNFKEQ. Here the CDR3 reads CASSQDIRDRAREQYF. The CDR3 DNA sequence: TGTGCCAGCAGCCAAGATATTAGGGACAGGGCCCGCGAGCAGTACTTC.

CDR3 protein: CASSSGTVDEQFF. CDR3 sequence (DNA): TGTGCCAGCAGCTCGGGGACCGTCGATGAGCAGTTCTTC. V is TRBV7-2 and J is TRBJ2-1; either TRBD1 or TRBD2 may supply D (5 bases each). Germline loops: CDR1 SGHTA, CDR2 FQGNSA. The ends were cut back, 4 bases at V and 8 bases at J, with 12 bases in the middle. The CDR3 runs 13 residues.

This sequence joins TRBV6-1 and TRBJ2-5; 11 bases are shared with TRBD2. Germline CDR1 is MNHNS and CDR2 is SASEGT. The CDR3 consists of 15 residues. The V gene end was trimmed by 2 bases and the J gene end by 5 bases; junction bases not matched to a gene: 4. CDR3 bases: TGTGCCAGCAGTGAACTAGCGGGGGGACGTGAGACCCAGTACTTC. Protein product: CASSELAGGRETQYF.

In regard to this clone: At one boundary the junction diverges from the germline segment, which might be a read error. The chain's CDR3 is CASRLGQGAGKLFF. CDR3 in DNA: TGTGCCAGCAGATTAGGACAGGGAGCAGGAAAACTGTTTTTT. The chain employs TRBV7-2 and TRBJ1-4; 8 nucleotides align to TRBD1. The germline gives CDR1 SGHTA, CDR2 FQGNSA. The CDR3 extends over 14 amino acids.

The CDR3 reads CASSEGQGHSLGYEQYF. The CDR3 bases are TGCGCCAGCAGCGAGGGACAGGGACACTCCCTAGGCTACGAGCAGTACTTC. The rearrangement links TRBV4-1 to TRBJ2-7; TRBD1 matches 9 bases. Looked up from germline, CDR1 is MGHRA and CDR2 is YSYEKL. This CDR3 contains 17 residues. J lost 3 bases, V lost 5 bases, and 14 bases had no gene match.

As DNA, the CDR3 is TGTGCCAGCAGCTTGGAAGGCACAGATACGCAGTATTTT. It specifies CASSLEGTDTQYF. The chain links TRBV5-8 to TRBJ2-3; D unresolved. The V end was cut by 0 bases, the J end by 1 base, with 3 bases between. The CDR3 runs 13 residues. The germline gives CDR1 SGHTS, CDR2 YDEGEE.

The rearrangement uses TRBV7-9 and TRBJ1-1; D might be TRBD1 (6 bases). V was pared by 8 bases and J by 4 bases, with 17 bases between. The CDR3 is 14 residues long. The germline V gene encodes CDR1 SEHNR and CDR2 FQNEAQ (reference sequence). This CDR3 reads CASGRGGWSTEAFF. DNA of the CDR3: TGTGCCAGCGGGAGGGGGGGTTGGAGCACTGAAGCTTTCTTT.

J is TRBJ1-6 and V is TRBV10-2, with D hard to call. CDR1 is WSHSY and CDR2 is SAAADI in the germline V gene. V lost 4 bases and J 4 bases, leaving 8 bases between the germline ends. The CDR3 spans 14 residues. In nucleotides, the CDR3 is TGCGCCAGCAGTGTCGGGCAGTATAATTCACCCCTCCACTTT. Translation: CASSVGQYNSPLHF.

The rearrangement links TRBV4-2 to TRBJ2-2, with a weak D call TRBD1 (5 bases). V was clipped by 0 bases and J by 7 bases, with 15 bases between them. The CDR3 length is 16 residues. CDR1 LGHNA and CDR2 YNFKEQ come from the germline V gene. CDR3 nucleotides: TGTGCCAGCAGCCAAGAACAGGCCCCTAATTTCGGGGAGCTGTTTTTT. Translation: CASSQEQAPNFGELFF.

V gene TRBV11-2 combines with J gene TRBJ1-2; TRBD1 matches at 7 bases. Germline loops: CDR1 SGHAT, CDR2 FQNNGV. The CDR3 totals 17 residues. V was clipped by 5 bases and J by 7 bases; unmatched bases: 19. Here the CDR3 DNA reads TGTGCCAGCAGCCAGACAGGGTTTCAGGTTCTTCGAAGTGGCTACACCTTC. It specifies CASSQTGFQVLRSGYTF.

The CDR3 loop reads CASSPRQGTNEKLFF. For the CDR3, the DNA is TGTGCCAGCAGCCCCCGACAGGGAACTAATGAAAAACTGTTTTTT. The V and J genes are TRBV21-1 and TRBJ1-4; TRBD1, the table's D call, lacks a check against the DNA. TRBV21-1 has pseudogene status. The CDR3 totals 15 residues.

The V and J genes are TRBV7-2 and TRBJ2-1; 11 bases align to TRBD2. This CDR3 has 15 residues. The V gene's germline CDR1 is SGHTA and CDR2 FQGNSA. V lost 1 base, J lost 6 bases, and 2 bases stayed unmatched. The CDR3 DNA reads as TGTGCCAGCAGCTTAGTAGCGGGGGGGTCCAATGAGCAGTTCTTC. It translates to CASSLVAGGSNEQFF.

This chain uses TRBV2 with TRBJ1-6; D is unclear. The CDR3 is 13 amino acids. Germline V gives CDR1 SNHLY, CDR2 FYNNEI. V dropped 7 bases and J dropped 7 bases, with 11 bases sitting between them. This chain's CDR3 is CASIWARNSPLHF. The CDR3 bases are TGTGCCAGCATCTGGGCCCGAAATTCACCCCTCCACTTT. The full variable domain, its missing parts supplied by reference TRBV2 and TRBJ1-6, is EPEVTQTPSHQVTQMGQEVILRCVPISNHLYFYWYRQILGQKVEFLVSFYNNEISEKSEIFDDQFSVERPDGSNFTLKIRSTKLEDSAMYFCASIWARNSPLHFGNGTRLTVT.

The chain is built from TRBV14 and TRBJ1-2, with TRBD1 matching over 7 bases. Trimming cost V 5 bases and J 4 bases; bases outside gene matches: 10. The CDR3 runs to 15 residues. Germline V lookup: CDR1 SGHDN, CDR2 FVKESK. CDR3 DNA sequence: TGTGCCAGCAGCTCGAAATGGGGACAGAGCTATGGCTACACCTTC. Its protein is CASSSKWGQSYGYTF.

The chain has TRBV10-3 and TRBJ1-1; 7 bases match TRBD1. V was clipped by 6 bases and J by 5 bases; unmatched bases: 12. Germline V gene lookup returns CDR1 ENHRY and CDR2 SYGVKD. The length of the CDR3 is 15 residues. The DNA for the CDR3 is TGTGCCATCAGAGTCTCCCAGGCAGGGGGTACTGAAGCTTTCTTT. As protein: CAIRVSQAGGTEAFF.

This clone was found once. The genes are TRBV5-1 and TRBJ2-7; 8 bases agree with TRBD1. With V trimmed by 5 bases and J by 3 bases, 7 bases remained unmatched. CDR1 and CDR2 (germline): SGHRS, YFSETQ. CDR3 length equals 14 residues. The CDR3 protein is CASSIQGGDYEQYF. CDR3 coding DNA: TGCGCCAGCAGTATACAGGGGGGAGACTACGAGCAGTACTTC.

The CDR3 DNA reads as TGTGCCAGCAGCTTAGAGGTCGAAAAACTGTTTTTT. Its translation: CASSLEVEKLFF. This chain uses TRBV7-2 with TRBJ1-4; no definite D call. The V end was cut by 1 base, the J end by 8 bases, with 5 bases between. The CDR3 consists of 12 residues. In germline, CDR1 is SGHTA, CDR2 FQGNSA.

This chain connects TRBV7-8 to TRBJ2-7; D is perhaps TRBD2 (6 bases). The germline CDR1 and CDR2 sequences are SGHVS and FQNEAQ. Deletions cut 6 bases from V and 2 bases from J, with 14 bases between. This CDR3 contains 14 residues. The CDR3 DNA is TGTGCCAGCAGTCTCCGGGACTTTGCCTACGAGCAGTACTTC. Its protein product is CASSLRDFAYEQYF.

V is TRBV10-3 and J is TRBJ1-4; the D is unclear. In germline, CDR1 is ENHRY, CDR2 SYGVKD. CDR3 size: 13 residues. Trimming removed 2 bases at V and 1 base at J, with 2 bases between. CDR3: CAISEGTNEKLFF. CDR3 DNA: TGTGCCATCAGTGAGGGAACTAATGAAAAACTGTTTTTT.

V gene TRBV15 combines with J gene TRBJ1-1; TRBD1 agrees at 9 bases. The germline CDR1 and CDR2 sequences are LNHNV and YYDKDF (reference sequence). This CDR3 has 15 residues. J lost 4 bases, V lost 3 bases, and 6 bases had no gene match. For the CDR3, the DNA is TGTGCCACCAGCAGGGGGACAGGGTTGGCCACTGAAGCTTTCTTT. Its translation: CATSRGTGLATEAFF.

This sequence joins TRBV7-2 and TRBJ2-5; D unclear. V gave up 5 bases and J gave up 5 bases, with 15 bases separating them. This CDR3 region has 14 residues. Germline CDR1 reads SGHTA; CDR2 reads FQGNSA. CDR3 bases: TGTGCCAGCAGCGCCCTGAACTGGGCGGAGACCCAGTACTTC. The encoded protein is CASSALNWAETQYF.